This T cell receptor (beta chain) is from a study of technical replicates of blood from a few donors. Here immunoSEQ multiplex PCR was the method, and the copy in TCRdb shows in-frame clones only, minus some. The sample consists of tens of thousands of clones, more than 75% of them appearing once. Germline V gene lookup returns CDR1 SGDLS and CDR2 YYNGEE. With 4 bases clipped from V and 7 bases from J, the junction kept 10 bases outside the gene matches. This CDR3 spans 16 amino acids. The chain is built from TRBV9 and TRBJ1-4; TRBD1 matches at 10 bases. The TCR originated in a human donor in good health. Some clones in this sample may be carry-over from other donors' samples. Sequencing was carried out using PBMCs. CDR3 in amino acids: CASSKGQGNIGEKLFF. DNA of the CDR3: TGTGCCAGCAGCAAGGGACAGGGGAATATAGGTGAAAAACTGTTTTTT. Based on the CDR3 plus reference TRBV9 and TRBJ1-4, the full variable domain is DSGVTQTPKHLITATGQRVTLRCSPRSGDLSVYWYQQSLDQGLQFLIQYYNGEERAKGNILERFSAQQFPDLHSELNLSSLELGDSALYFCASSKGQGNIGEKLFFGSGTQLSVL.